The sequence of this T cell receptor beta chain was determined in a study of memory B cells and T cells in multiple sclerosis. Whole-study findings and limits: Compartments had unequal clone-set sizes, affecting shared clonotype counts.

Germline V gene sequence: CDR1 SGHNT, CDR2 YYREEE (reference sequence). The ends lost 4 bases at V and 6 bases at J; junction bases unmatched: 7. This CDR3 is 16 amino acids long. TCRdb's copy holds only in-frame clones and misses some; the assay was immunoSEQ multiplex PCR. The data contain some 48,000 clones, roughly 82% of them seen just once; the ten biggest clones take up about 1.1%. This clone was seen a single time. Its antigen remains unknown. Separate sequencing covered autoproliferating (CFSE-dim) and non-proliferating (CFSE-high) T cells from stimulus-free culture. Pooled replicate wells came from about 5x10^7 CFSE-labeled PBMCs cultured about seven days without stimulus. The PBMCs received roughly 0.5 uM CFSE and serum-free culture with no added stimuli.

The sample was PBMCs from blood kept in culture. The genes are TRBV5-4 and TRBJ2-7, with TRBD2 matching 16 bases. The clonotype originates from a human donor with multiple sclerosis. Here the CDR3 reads CASSAPGLAGGSEQYF. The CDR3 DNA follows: TGTGCCAGCAGCGCACCGGGACTAGCGGGGGGGAGCGAGCAGTACTTC.